The clone carrying this T cell receptor (beta chain) was seen a single time. This record comes from a study of T cell repertoires in ileal Crohn's disease. Time point indicated: neoterminal ileum biopsy at postoperative endoscopy, about 6 months after surgery. Libraries were prepared by immunoSEQ multiplex PCR; TCRdb keeps only in-frame clonotypes and omits some of them. The sample carries more than 2,500 clones, around three quarters recorded once. Material: ileal tissue. The TCR originated in an adult with Crohn's disease.

The DNA for the CDR3 is TGCAGCGTTGAAGGCCTAGCGGGGCTCACAGATACGCAGTATTTT. Its protein is CSVEGLAGLTDTQYF. This rearrangement joins TRBV29-1 to TRBJ2-3, with 9 nucleotides matching TRBD2. Trimming cost V 1 base and J 2 bases; bases outside gene matches: 4. Germline assignment: CDR1 SQVTM and CDR2 ANQGSEA. The CDR3 extends over 15 amino acids.